This T cell receptor (beta chain) was sequenced during a study of blood T cell repertoires in COVID-19. About the study: Acute and convalescent COVID-19 samples came from the United States, Italy and Spain. T cells, B-cell-depleted T cells, or PBMCs provided the cDNA or gDNA that served as material.

The V segment lost 10 bases and the J segment 2 bases; nucleotides outside the gene matches: 8. The germline V gene has CDR1 MNHEY and CDR2 SVGAGI. This CDR3 comprises 13 residues. Authors' processing steps: Amplification of reference gene primers provided the estimated nucleated cell counts. Some clones are missing from TCRdb's copy, which holds only in-frame ones; the method was immunoSEQ multiplex PCR. Clone size and V and J calls were adopted from that table, with D and trimming inferred from the DNA. Here the sample spans 200,000 to 300,000 clones, over 70% being singletons. The rearrangement joins TRBV6-5 to TRBJ2-7; 7 bases are shared with TRBD2. Sequencing was carried out using peripheral blood. The receptor comes from a woman in her thirties or forties who had recovered from COVID-19. The chain's CDR3 is CATALGGTYEQYF. CDR3 bases: TGTGCCACTGCACTGGGGGGGACCTACGAGCAGTACTTC.